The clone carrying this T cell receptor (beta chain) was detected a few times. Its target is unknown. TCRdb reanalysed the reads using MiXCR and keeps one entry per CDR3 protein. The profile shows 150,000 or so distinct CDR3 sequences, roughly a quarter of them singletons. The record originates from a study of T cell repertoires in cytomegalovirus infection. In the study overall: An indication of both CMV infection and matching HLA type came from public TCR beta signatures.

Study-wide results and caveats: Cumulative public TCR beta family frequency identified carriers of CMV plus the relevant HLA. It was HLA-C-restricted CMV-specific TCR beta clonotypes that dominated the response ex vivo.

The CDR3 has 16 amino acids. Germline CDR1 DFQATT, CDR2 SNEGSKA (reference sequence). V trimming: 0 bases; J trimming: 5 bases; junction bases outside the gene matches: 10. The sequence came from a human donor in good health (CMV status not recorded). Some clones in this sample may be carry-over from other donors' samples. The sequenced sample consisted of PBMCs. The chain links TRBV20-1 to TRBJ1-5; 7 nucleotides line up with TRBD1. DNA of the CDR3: TGCAGTGCTAGAGATCTCCTGACAGGGCTCGATCAGCCCCAGCATTTT. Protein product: CSARDLLTGLDQPQHF.